The clone carrying this TCR beta chain was observed a single time. The junction shows a germline mismatch at one end, possibly a read error. Profiled with immunoSEQ multiplex PCR; TCRdb holds only in-frame clones, not every one. The sample holds around 83,000 clones, around 94% seen once. The sample comes from a study of technical replicates of blood from a handful of donors. This CDR3 is 12 amino acids long. Per the germline V gene, CDR1 is LGHNT and CDR2 is FRNRAP. The TCR originated in a human donor in good health. The chain has TRBV12-5 and TRBJ2-7, with 12 bases matching TRBD1. Sequencing was carried out using T cells isolated from PBMCs. CDR3 nucleotide sequence: TGTGCTAGTGGCTTATCTGGGACAGGGGGCAACTTC. It specifies CASGLSGTGGNF.